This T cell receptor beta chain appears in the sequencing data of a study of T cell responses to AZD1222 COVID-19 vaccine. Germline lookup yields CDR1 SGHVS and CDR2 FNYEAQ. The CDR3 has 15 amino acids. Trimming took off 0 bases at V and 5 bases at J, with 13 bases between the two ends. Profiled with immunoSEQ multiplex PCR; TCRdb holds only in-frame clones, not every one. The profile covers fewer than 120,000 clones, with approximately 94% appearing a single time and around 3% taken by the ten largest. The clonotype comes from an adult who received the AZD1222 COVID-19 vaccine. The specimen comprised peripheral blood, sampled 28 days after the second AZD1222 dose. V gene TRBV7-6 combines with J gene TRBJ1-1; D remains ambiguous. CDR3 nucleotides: TGTGCCAGCAGCTTAGCGCGTGGGGTACGGACTGAAGCTTTCTTT. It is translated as CASSLARGVRTEAFF.